These 9 T cell receptor beta chains originate from one sample sequenced in a study of blood T cell repertoires in COVID-19. Generated by immunoSEQ multiplex PCR, the TCRdb table keeps only in-frame clones and is missing some. Of fewer than 50,000 clones in the sample, roughly 88% are singletons; the top ten hold approximately 7.7%. Sequenced material: peripheral blood. These TCRs come from a human donor in a cohort sampled during active COVID-19.

The chain carries TRBV3-1 (or the pseudogene TRBV3-2) and TRBJ2-1; a possible D gene is TRBD2 (5 bases). This CDR3 is built from 13 residues. The V gene lost 6 bases and the J gene lost 8 bases, with 14 bases spanning the gap. Germline V gene lookup returns CDR1 LGHDT and CDR2 YNNKEL (reference sequence). As DNA, the CDR3 is TGTGCCAGCAGTCCCGGGAACTATTATGAGCAGTTCTTC. Residues: CASSPGNYYEQFF.

This clone turned up a few times. The rearrangement links TRBV7-6 to TRBJ2-2, with 11 bases aligning to TRBD2. V was clipped by 4 bases and J by 5 bases; unmatched bases: 6. This CDR3 spans 16 amino acids. Germline-derived CDR1 and CDR2 are SGHVS and FNYEAQ. For the CDR3, the DNA is TGTGCCAGCAGCTACATAGCGGGAGGGAATACCGGGGAGCTGTTTTTT. Its translation is CASSYIAGGNTGELFF.

This clone was found once. The CDR3 sequence is CASSPEGQANQPQHF. CDR3 bases: TGTGCCAGCTCACCGGAAGGACAGGCCAATCAGCCCCAGCATTTT. J is TRBJ1-5 and V is TRBV18; 7 nucleotides align to TRBD1. Germline values: CDR1 KGHSH, CDR2 LQKENI. CDR3 length: 15 amino acids. The V segment lost 3 bases and the J segment 3 bases; nucleotides outside the gene matches: 5.

This chain connects TRBV29-1 to TRBJ2-3, with 9 bases matching TRBD2. V was clipped by 7 bases and J by 3 bases; unmatched bases: 5. Germline CDR1 SQVTM, CDR2 ANQGSEA. This CDR3 contains 13 residues. The CDR3 sequence is CSALTSGTDTQYF. CDR3 sequence (DNA): TGCAGCGCCCTGACTAGCGGTACAGATACGCAGTATTTT.

The rearrangement links TRBV15 to TRBJ1-2; D unresolved. Germline lookup yields CDR1 LNHNV and CDR2 YYDKDF (reference sequence). The CDR3 is 16 residues long. V was shortened by 1 base and J by 2 bases, with 14 bases between the two germline ends. The CDR3, as DNA: TGTGCCACCAGCAGAGCAGGTACCGATACAAACTATGGCTACACCTTC. Translating gives CATSRAGTDTNYGYTF.

The chain joins TRBV4-1 to TRBJ2-5, with 10 nucleotides matching TRBD2. Trimming took 4 bases from V and 1 from J; bases not matched to a gene: 3. Germline loops: CDR1 MGHRA, CDR2 YSYEKL. The CDR3 spans 15 residues. CDR3 sequence: CASSPPSGSQETQYF. In DNA form, the CDR3 reads TGCGCCAGCAGCCCCCCTAGCGGGAGCCAAGAGACCCAGTACTTC.

This clone was detected a few times. The chain joins TRBV5-6 to TRBJ2-1; maybe TRBD1 (5 bases). CDR3 length equals 12 residues. With 7 bases removed from V and 7 bases from J, the gap between germline ends came to 12 bases. The germline CDR1 and CDR2 sequences are SGHDT and YYEEEE. The CDR3 nucleotides are TGTGCCAGCGGGGCCAATTTGAATGAGCAGTTCTTC. Translated: CASGANLNEQFF.

V usage is TRBV29-1 and J usage is TRBJ2-3, with D unclear. The CDR3 totals 11 residues. Per the germline V gene, CDR1 is SQVTM and CDR2 is ANQGSEA. The V end lost 5 bases, the J end lost 2 bases, and 5 bases lay between the germline ends. CDR3 loop: CSVLFTDTQYF. The CDR3 coding sequence is TGCAGCGTTTTATTCACAGATACGCAGTATTTT.

The rearrangement joins TRBV6-5 to TRBJ1-5; TRBD1 matches 7 bases. With V trimmed by 6 bases and J by 2 bases, 7 bases remained unmatched. The CDR3 has 15 amino acids. Germline lookup yields CDR1 MNHEY and CDR2 SVGAGI. CDR3 in amino acids: CASSRQGRRNQPQHF. The CDR3 region has the DNA TGTGCCAGCAGCCGACAGGGACGACGCAATCAGCCCCAGCATTTT.